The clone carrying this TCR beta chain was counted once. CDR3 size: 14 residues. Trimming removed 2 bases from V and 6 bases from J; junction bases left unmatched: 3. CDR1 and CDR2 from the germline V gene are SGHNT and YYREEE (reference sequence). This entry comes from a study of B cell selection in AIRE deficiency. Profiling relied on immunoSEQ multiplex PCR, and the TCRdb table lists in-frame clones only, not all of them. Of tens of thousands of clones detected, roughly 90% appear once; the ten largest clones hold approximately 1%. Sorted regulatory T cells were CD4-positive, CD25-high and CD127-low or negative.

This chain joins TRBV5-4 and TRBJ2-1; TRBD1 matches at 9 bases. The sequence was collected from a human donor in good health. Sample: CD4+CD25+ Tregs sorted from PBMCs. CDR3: CASSLQGASNEQFF. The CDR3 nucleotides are TGTGCCAGCAGCTTACAGGGGGCGAGCAATGAGCAGTTCTTC.